A selection of T cell receptor beta chains follows, all from one sample in a study of regulatory T cells in long-lasting Graves disease. TCRdb reprocessed the multiplex PCR reads via MiXCR and lists one record per CDR3 protein. The sample contains about 370,000 distinct CDR3 sequences, about 16% of which appear only once. The source material was peripheral blood mononuclear cells (PBMCs), sampled at new diagnosis, from a patient treated with antithyroid drugs. These receptor sequences come from a female donor with Graves disease. The CDR3 runs from the conserved cysteine through the conserved F or W. D genes are given only for firm matches. Size tells how often a clone was seen (once, few, many) or the class of an expanded clone, and some rows leave it out.

d_gene | j_gene | len | abundance | v_gene | CDR3aa | CDR3nt
- | TRBJ2-5 | 14 | many | TRBV5-4 | CASSRSASKGTQYF | TGTGCCAGCAGCCGGAGCGCGTCCAAGGGGACCCAGTACTTC
- | TRBJ1-4 | 14 | many | TRBV10-1 | CASSVGTVNEKLFF | TGCGCCAGCAGTGTTGGGACCGTTAATGAAAAACTGTTTTTT
- | TRBJ1-2 | 13 | many | TRBV28 | CASSLVGGGGYTF | TGTGCCAGCAGTTTAGTGGGGGGCGGAGGCTACACCTTC
TRBD1 | TRBJ1-6 | 18 | many | TRBV11-2 | CASSLGTGGSWDNSPLHF | TGTGCCAGCAGCTTAGGGACAGGGGGCTCCTGGGATAATTCACCCCTCCACTTT
- | TRBJ1-5 | 14 | - | TRBV6-2/TRBV6-3 | CASSQRLGLEPQHF | TGTGCCAGCAGTCAACGTTTGGGCTTGGAGCCCCAGCATTTT
- | TRBJ2-3 | 15 | many | TRBV6-1 | CASSKAGAGADTQYF | TGTGCCAGCTCTAAAGCAGGTGCAGGGGCAGATACGCAGTATTTT
- | TRBJ1-1 | 13 | many | TRBV29-1 | CSVILYRNTEAFF | TGCAGCGTTATCCTTTACAGAAACACTGAAGCTTTCTTT
TRBD1 | TRBJ2-6 | 21 | - | TRBV5-1 | CASSSRGQGAFYSSGANVLTF | TGCGCCAGCAGCTCGAGGGGACAGGGGGCCTTCTACTCTTCTGGGGCCAACGTCCTGACTTTC
TRBD1 | TRBJ1-5 | 18 | many | TRBV6-2/TRBV6-3 | CASSYFGQGEWINQPQHF | TGTGCCAGCAGTTATTTCGGACAGGGGGAGTGGATCAATCAGCCCCAGCATTTT
- | TRBJ1-5 | 17 | - | TRBV6-5 | CASSYSNGVNSNQPQHF | TGTGCCAGCAGTTACTCGAACGGGGTTAATAGCAATCAGCCCCAGCATTTT
- | TRBJ2-7 | 11 | many | TRBV20-1 | CSALDSYEQYF | TGCAGTGCTTTGGACTCCTACGAGCAGTACTTC
- | TRBJ2-1 | 13 | many | TRBV2 | CASVSPRHPEQFF | TGTGCCAGCGTCTCACCCCGTCACCCTGAGCAGTTCTTC
TRBD1 | TRBJ1-6 | 17 | - | TRBV2 | CASSEALQGQGDSPLHF | TGTGCCAGCAGTGAAGCGCTTCAAGGACAGGGTGATTCACCCCTCCACTTT
- | TRBJ1-2 | 12 | - | TRBV5-1 | CASSLADRGYTF | TGCGCCAGCAGCTTAGCAGACAGAGGCTACACCTTC
- | TRBJ1-1 | 19 | - | TRBV6-6 | CASSYSHTLSGLGNTEAFF | TGTGCCAGCAGTTACTCGCACACTCTTAGCGGCCTCGGGAACACTGAAGCTTTCTTT
- | TRBJ2-1 | 16 | many | TRBV12-3/TRBV12-4 | CASSGRRDLSYNEQFF | TGTGCCAGCAGTGGCCGCCGGGACTTATCCTACAATGAGCAGTTCTTC
TRBD2 | TRBJ2-3 | 15 | - | TRBV6-1 | CASRQTSGRTDTQYF | TGTGCCAGCAGGCAGACTAGCGGACGAACAGATACGCAGTATTTT
- | TRBJ1-5 | 14 | many | TRBV2 | CASRDDVSNQPQHF | TGTGCCAGCAGAGACGACGTATCCAATCAGCCCCAGCATTTT
TRBD1 | TRBJ1-5 | 15 | many | TRBV13 | CASSSGGTGVQPQHF | TGTGCCAGCAGCTCCGGAGGGACAGGGGTTCAGCCCCAGCATTTT
- | TRBJ2-5 | 14 | many | TRBV9 | CASSKGGSQETQYF | TGTGCCAGCAGCAAAGGTGGCTCACAAGAGACCCAGTACTTC
- | TRBJ1-5 | 14 | few | TRBV4-3 | CASSQDLGDQPQHF | TGCGCCAGCAGCCAAGATCTGGGGGATCAGCCCCAGCATTTT
TRBD2 | TRBJ2-7 | 18 | - | TRBV20-1 | CSARDLGLAGGGLYEQYF | TGCAGTGCTAGAGATCTTGGACTAGCGGGAGGTGGCCTCTACGAGCAGTACTTC
- | TRBJ2-2 | 15 | many | TRBV20-1 | CSARDSRRDGGELFF | TGCAGTGCTAGAGATAGTAGGAGGGACGGCGGGGAGCTGTTTTTT
- | TRBJ2-5 | 15 | many | TRBV7-9 | CASSPPGSLRETQYF | TGTGCCAGCAGCCCTCCCGGTTCTTTGCGAGAGACCCAGTACTTC
- | TRBJ2-5 | 14 | few | TRBV19 | CASKKGAGQETQYF | TGTGCCAGTAAGAAGGGTGCGGGCCAAGAGACCCAGTACTTC
TRBD1 | TRBJ2-1 | 18 | many | TRBV11-2 | CASSFRDRVGWGENEQFF | TGTGCCAGCAGCTTCAGGGACAGGGTCGGGTGGGGAGAGAATGAGCAGTTCTTC
TRBD1 | TRBJ1-1 | 17 | many | TRBV9 | CASSSRPGTDPRTEAFF | TGTGCCAGCAGCTCACGTCCCGGGACAGACCCAAGGACTGAAGCTTTCTTT
- | TRBJ2-1 | 18 | many | TRBV12-3/TRBV12-4 | CASSLSFGFLPPTGEQFF | TGTGCCAGCAGTTTATCGTTCGGGTTTCTTCCCCCAACGGGAGAACAGTTCTTC
- | TRBJ1-2 | 15 | many | TRBV28 | CASSVLTGTGYGYTF | TGTGCCAGCAGTGTACTCACCGGGACGGGCTATGGCTACACCTTC
- | TRBJ1-5 | 14 | many | TRBV6-1 | CASKWSGSNQPQHF | TGTGCCAGCAAATGGTCGGGGTCCAATCAGCCCCAGCATTTT
- | TRBJ1-2 | 13 | few | TRBV27 | CASTPDGRRGYTF | TGTGCCAGCACCCCGGACGGCCGGAGGGGCTACACCTTC
- | TRBJ2-3 | 12 | - | TRBV29-1 | CSAKTEADTQYF | TGCAGCGCGAAAACCGAGGCAGATACGCAGTATTTT
- | TRBJ2-2 | 12 | many | TRBV12-3/TRBV12-4 | CASRTNTGELFF | TGTGCCAGCAGGACGAACACCGGGGAGCTGTTTTTT
- | TRBJ1-1 | 13 | many | TRBV6-1 | CASSEAPGTRAFF | TGTGCCAGCAGTGAAGCGCCTGGGACACGGGCTTTCTTT
TRBD2 | TRBJ2-3 | 15 | - | TRBV20-1 | CSARDERGRTDTQYF | TGCAGTGCTAGGGACGAGCGCGGGAGGACAGATACGCAGTATTTT
- | TRBJ1-4 | 14 | many | TRBV3-1 | CASSQQITNEKLFF | TGTGCCAGCAGCCAACAGATTACTAATGAAAAACTGTTTTTT
- | TRBJ2-2 | 14 | - | TRBV2 | CASSLDLNTGELFF | TGTGCCAGCAGTCTTGATTTGAACACCGGGGAGCTGTTTTTT
- | TRBJ1-4 | 16 | - | TRBV7-2 | CASSLALSGLNEKLFF | TGTGCCAGCAGCTTAGCGCTCTCAGGGCTTAATGAAAAACTGTTTTTT
- | TRBJ1-1 | 15 | many | TRBV5-1 | CASSSVGTRGTEAFF | TGCGCCAGCAGCTCGGTCGGGACGAGGGGCACTGAAGCTTTCTTT
- | TRBJ2-7 | 15 | many | TRBV2 | CAIPGQGLNPYEQYF | TGTGCCATCCCTGGGCAGGGGTTGAATCCCTACGAGCAGTACTTC
TRBD2 | TRBJ2-5 | 16 | many | TRBV4-1 | CASSQRTSGMWETQYF | TGCGCCAGCAGCCAACGGACTAGCGGGATGTGGGAGACCCAGTACTTC
TRBD2 | TRBJ2-3 | 18 | many | TRBV13 | CASSLSSSGRRSTDTQYF | TGTGCCAGCAGCTTAAGTAGTAGCGGGAGACGAAGCACAGATACGCAGTATTTT